Listed here are 13 T cell receptor beta chains from one sample, sequenced in a study of graft-versus-host responses after intestinal transplantation. Data came from immunoSEQ multiplex PCR; TCRdb stores just in-frame clones and leaves some out. The sample records 35,000 to 45,000 clones, more than 80% being singletons. This material consisted of PBMCs, taken around 730 days after intestinal transplantation. These TCRs come from a human patient who received an intestinal transplant, so some T cells may come from the graft donor.

The rearrangement links TRBV6-5 to TRBJ1-5, with unresolved D. The CDR3 runs to 15 residues. Germline V gene lookup returns CDR1 MNHEY and CDR2 SVGAGI. Trimming removed 5 bases at V and 0 bases at J, with 11 bases between. Here the CDR3 reads CASSLVGYSNQPQHF. The CDR3, as DNA: TGTGCCAGCAGTCTAGTGGGTTATAGCAATCAGCCCCAGCATTTT.

The DNA for the CDR3 is TGTGCCAGCAGCTTAGGGGGACACCCTGCAACTAATGAAAAACTGTTTTTT. It yields the protein CASSLGGHPATNEKLFF. The V gene is TRBV13, the J gene TRBJ1-4; perhaps TRBD1 as D (6 bases). Trimming removed 0 bases from V and 0 bases from J, with 11 bases in between. The CDR3 consists of 17 residues. From germline, CDR1 is PRHDT and CDR2 FYEKMQ (reference sequence).

The chain combines TRBV27 with TRBJ1-2; a weak D match, TRBD1 (5 bases). Per germline, CDR1 MNHEY and CDR2 SMNVEV (reference sequence). V lost 5 bases and J lost 7, with 14 bases in between. CDR3 size: 13 residues. CDR3 sequence: CASSAAGLGGYTF. CDR3 nucleotide sequence: TGTGCCAGCAGTGCGGCAGGGTTGGGTGGCTACACCTTC.

The genes are TRBV28 and TRBJ1-4; D perhaps matches TRBD1 (6 bases). The length of the CDR3 is 15 residues. The germline gives CDR1 MDHEN, CDR2 SYDVKM. The V end lost 5 bases, the J end lost 0 bases, and 10 bases lay between the germline ends. The CDR3 sequence: CASSLPGATNEKLFF. The DNA of the CDR3 is TGTGCCAGCAGTCTACCAGGGGCAACTAATGAAAAACTGTTTTTT.

The gene calls are TRBV6-1 and TRBJ1-1, with 7 nucleotides matching TRBD1. This CDR3 spans 13 amino acids. The junction had 7 bases not matched to a gene; V was cut back by 8 bases and J by 4 bases. Germline V CDR1 and CDR2: MNHNS, SASEGT. CDR3 coding DNA: TGTGCCAGCTCTTACAGGGGTGGCACTGAAGCTTTCTTT. It is translated as CASSYRGGTEAFF.

The rearrangement joins TRBV10-3 to TRBJ2-7; 9 bases are a match to TRBD1. The ends lost 10 bases at V and 3 bases at J; junction bases unmatched: 7. Germline CDR1 reads ENHRY; CDR2 reads SYGVKD. CDR3 length: 13 residues. The CDR3 DNA follows: TGTGCCACCCATCGGGACAGGGACTACGAGCAGTACTTC. It codes for CATHRDRDYEQYF.

V and J are TRBV28 and TRBJ2-7; maybe TRBD2 (6 bases). The V end lost 7 bases, the J end lost 1 base, and 8 bases lay between the germline ends. The CDR3 has 12 residues. CDR1 is MDHEN, CDR2 SYDVKM, per germline. The DNA for the CDR3 is TGTGCCAGCATGGAGGGATCCTACGAGCAGTACTTC. Protein product: CASMEGSYEQYF.

This clone was picked up one time. V gene TRBV5-4 combines with J gene TRBJ2-5; D may be TRBD2 (5 bases). There are 15 residues in the CDR3. Trimming took off 4 bases at V and 4 bases at J, with 17 bases between the two ends. CDR1 and CDR2 from the germline V gene are SGHNT and YYREEE (reference sequence). The CDR3 DNA reads as TGTGCCAGCAGCCCCAAGAACGCCGAGGGAGAGACCCAGTACTTC. It specifies CASSPKNAEGETQYF.

J is TRBJ1-5 and V is TRBV27, with TRBD1 matching 9 bases. The germline V gene has CDR1 MNHEY and CDR2 SMNVEV (reference sequence). This CDR3 comprises 17 residues. Germline trimming cut 5 bases from V and 7 bases from J; bases unmatched to any gene: 15. The CDR3 is CASSHSETGGARQPQHF. CDR3 sequence (DNA): TGTGCCAGCAGTCACTCCGAAACAGGGGGCGCGCGGCAGCCCCAGCATTTT.

V gene TRBV2 combines with J gene TRBJ2-6; D is undetermined. The CDR3 has 15 residues. The V end was cut by 6 bases, the J end by 0 bases, with 9 bases between. Germline-derived CDR1 and CDR2 are SNHLY and FYNNEI. This CDR3 reads CASSEAGSGANVLTF. In DNA, the CDR3 is TGTGCCAGCAGCGAGGCCGGCTCTGGGGCCAACGTCCTGACTTTC.

The chain carries TRBV4-1 and TRBJ1-1, with D possibly being TRBD1 (5 bases). Trimming removed 5 bases from V and 0 bases from J, with 13 bases in between. This CDR3 comprises 15 residues. The V gene's germline CDR1 is MGHRA and CDR2 YSYEKL. This CDR3 reads CASSSLAGMNTEAFF. In DNA form, the CDR3 reads TGCGCCAGCAGCTCCTTGGCAGGGATGAACACTGAAGCTTTCTTT.

This rearrangement joins TRBV28 to TRBJ2-1; 7 bases align to TRBD1. Trimming cost V 0 bases and J 7 bases; bases outside gene matches: 3. Germline lookup yields CDR1 MDHEN and CDR2 SYDVKM. This CDR3 spans 14 amino acids. CDR3 coding DNA: TGTGCCAGCAGTTTATGGTTACAGGGGAATGAGCAGTTCTTC. Protein product: CASSLWLQGNEQFF.

V gene TRBV23-1 combines with J gene TRBJ2-7; TRBD1 aligns across 8 bases. TRBV23-1 is identified as an open reading frame with a role that is uncertain. CDR3 length: 16 amino acids. Losses at the gene ends were 8 bases for V and 3 bases for J; bases not matched to a gene: 15. The CDR3 here is CASQACRGRGFYEQYF. The CDR3 DNA is TGCGCCAGCCAAGCCTGCAGGGGGCGCGGGTTCTACGAGCAGTACTTC.